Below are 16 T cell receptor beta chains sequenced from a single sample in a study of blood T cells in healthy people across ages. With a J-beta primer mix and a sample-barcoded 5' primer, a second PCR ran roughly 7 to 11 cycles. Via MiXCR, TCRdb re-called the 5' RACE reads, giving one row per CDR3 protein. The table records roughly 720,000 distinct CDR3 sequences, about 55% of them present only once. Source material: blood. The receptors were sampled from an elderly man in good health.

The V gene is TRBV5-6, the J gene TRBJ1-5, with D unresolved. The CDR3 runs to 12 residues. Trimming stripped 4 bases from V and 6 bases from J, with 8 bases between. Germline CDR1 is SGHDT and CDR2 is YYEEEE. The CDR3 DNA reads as TGTGCCAGCAGCGAACCGGGTCAGCCCCAGCATTTT. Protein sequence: CASSEPGQPQHF.

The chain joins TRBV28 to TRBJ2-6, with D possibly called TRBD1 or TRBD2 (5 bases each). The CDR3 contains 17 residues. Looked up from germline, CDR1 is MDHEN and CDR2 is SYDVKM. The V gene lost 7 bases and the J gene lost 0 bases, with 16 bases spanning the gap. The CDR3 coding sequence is TGTGCCAGCAACCTGGGGACCGACAGCTCTGGGGCCAACGTCCTGACTTTC. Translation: CASNLGTDSSGANVLTF. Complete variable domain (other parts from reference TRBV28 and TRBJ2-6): DVKVTQSSRYLVKRTGEKVFLECVQDMDHENMFWYRQDPGLGLRLIYFSYDVKMKEKGDIPEGYSVSREKKERFSLILESASTNQTSMYLCASNLGTDSSGANVLTFGAGSRLTVL.

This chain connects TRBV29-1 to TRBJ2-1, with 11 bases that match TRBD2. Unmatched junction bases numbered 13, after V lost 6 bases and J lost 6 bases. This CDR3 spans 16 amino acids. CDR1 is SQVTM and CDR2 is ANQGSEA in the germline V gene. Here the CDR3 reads CSVKGGLAGGGNEQFF. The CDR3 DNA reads TGCAGCGTCAAGGGTGGACTAGCGGGCGGAGGCAATGAGCAGTTCTTC.

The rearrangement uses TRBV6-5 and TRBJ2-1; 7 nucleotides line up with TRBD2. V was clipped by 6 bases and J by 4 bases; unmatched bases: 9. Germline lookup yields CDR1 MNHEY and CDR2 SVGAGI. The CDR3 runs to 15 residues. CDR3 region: CASRREPTVYNEQFF. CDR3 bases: TGTGCCAGCAGGCGGGAGCCTACCGTTTACAATGAGCAGTTCTTC.

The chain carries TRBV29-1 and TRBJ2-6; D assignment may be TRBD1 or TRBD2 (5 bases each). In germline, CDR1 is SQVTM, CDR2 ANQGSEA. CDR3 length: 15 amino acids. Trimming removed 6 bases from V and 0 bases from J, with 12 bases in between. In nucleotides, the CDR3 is TGCAGCGTAGGGACCGGGATCTCTGGGGCCAACGTCCTGACTTTC. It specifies CSVGTGISGANVLTF.

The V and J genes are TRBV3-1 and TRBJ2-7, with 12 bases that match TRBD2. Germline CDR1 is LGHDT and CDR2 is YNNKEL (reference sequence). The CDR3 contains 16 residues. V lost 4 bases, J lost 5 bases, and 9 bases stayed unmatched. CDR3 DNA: TGTGCCAGCAGCCCCCATACTAGCGGGAGGTCCGACGAGCAGTACTTC. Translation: CASSPHTSGRSDEQYF.

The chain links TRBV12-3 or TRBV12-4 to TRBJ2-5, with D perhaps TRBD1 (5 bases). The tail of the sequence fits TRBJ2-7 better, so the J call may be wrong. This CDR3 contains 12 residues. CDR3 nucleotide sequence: TGTGCCAGCAGTTTAAAAGGGGACGAGCAGTACTTC. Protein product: CASSLKGDEQYF.

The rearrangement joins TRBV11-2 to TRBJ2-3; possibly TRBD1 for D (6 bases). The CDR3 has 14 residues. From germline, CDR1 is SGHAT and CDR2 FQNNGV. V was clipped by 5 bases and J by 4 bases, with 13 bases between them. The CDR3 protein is CASSARTDSDTQYF. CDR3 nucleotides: TGTGCCAGCAGCGCGCGGACAGATTCAGATACGCAGTATTTT.

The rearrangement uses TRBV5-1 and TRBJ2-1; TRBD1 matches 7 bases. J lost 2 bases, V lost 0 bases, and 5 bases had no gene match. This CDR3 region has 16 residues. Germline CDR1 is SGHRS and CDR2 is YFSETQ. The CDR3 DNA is TGCGCCAGCAGCTTGGTACCGACAGGGACCTACAATGAGCAGTTCTTC. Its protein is CASSLVPTGTYNEQFF.

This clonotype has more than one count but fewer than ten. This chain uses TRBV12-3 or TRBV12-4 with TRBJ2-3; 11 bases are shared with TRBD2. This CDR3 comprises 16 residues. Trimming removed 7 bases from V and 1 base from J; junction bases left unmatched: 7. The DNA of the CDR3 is TGTGCCAGCAATCCGCGGGGACTAGCGGGCACAGATACGCAGTATTTT. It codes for CASNPRGLAGTDTQYF.

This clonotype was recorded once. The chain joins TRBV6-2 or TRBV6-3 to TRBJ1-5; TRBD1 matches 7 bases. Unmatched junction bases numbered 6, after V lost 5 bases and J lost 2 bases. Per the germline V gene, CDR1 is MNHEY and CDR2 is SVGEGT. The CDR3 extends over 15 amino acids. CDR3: CASSRYDRGNQPQHF. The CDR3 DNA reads TGTGCCAGCAGTCGGTACGACAGGGGCAATCAGCCCCAGCATTTT.

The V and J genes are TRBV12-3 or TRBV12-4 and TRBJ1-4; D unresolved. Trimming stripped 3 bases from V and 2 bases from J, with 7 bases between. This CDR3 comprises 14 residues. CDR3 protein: CASSFGVTNEKLFF. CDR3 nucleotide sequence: TGTGCCAGCAGTTTCGGGGTTACTAATGAAAAACTGTTTTTT.

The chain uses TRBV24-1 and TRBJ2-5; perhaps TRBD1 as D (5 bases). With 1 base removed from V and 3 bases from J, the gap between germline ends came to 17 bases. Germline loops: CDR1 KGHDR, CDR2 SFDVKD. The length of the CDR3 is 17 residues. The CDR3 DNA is TGTGCCACCAGTGATTTTAAAGGGGCAGCAACAGAAGAGACCCAGTACTTC. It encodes CATSDFKGAATEETQYF.

This CDR3 reads CASSLTTNTEAFF. For the CDR3, the DNA is TGTGCCAGCAGCCTTACGACGAACACTGAAGCTTTCTTT. The chain joins TRBV7-9 to TRBJ1-1; D gene uncertain. The germline V gene has CDR1 SEHNR and CDR2 FQNEAQ (reference sequence). The V end was cut by 5 bases, the J end by 1 base, with 8 bases between. This CDR3 is built from 13 residues.

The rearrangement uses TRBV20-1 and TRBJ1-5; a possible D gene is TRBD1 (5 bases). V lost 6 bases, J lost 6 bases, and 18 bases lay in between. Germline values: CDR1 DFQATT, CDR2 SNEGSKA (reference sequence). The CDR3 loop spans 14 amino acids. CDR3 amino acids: CSAAGTVLSQPQHF. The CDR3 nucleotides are TGCAGTGCCGCCGGGACGGTTTTGAGTCAGCCCCAGCATTTT.

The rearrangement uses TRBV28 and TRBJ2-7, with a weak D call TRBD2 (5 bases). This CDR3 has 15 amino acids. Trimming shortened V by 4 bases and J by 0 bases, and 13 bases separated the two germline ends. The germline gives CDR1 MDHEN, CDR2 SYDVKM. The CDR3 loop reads CASSSTGKSSYEQYF. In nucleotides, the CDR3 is TGTGCCAGCAGTTCGACCGGGAAGAGCTCCTACGAGCAGTACTTC. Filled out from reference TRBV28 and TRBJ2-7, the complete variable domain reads DVKVTQSSRYLVKRTGEKVFLECVQDMDHENMFWYRQDPGLGLRLIYFSYDVKMKEKGDIPEGYSVSREKKERFSLILESASTNQTSMYLCASSSTGKSSYEQYFGPGTRLTVT.